One and the same sample provided the 17 T cell receptor beta chains below, sequenced in a study of blood T cell repertoires in COVID-19. Clones were sequenced by immunoSEQ multiplex PCR, and TCRdb holds only the in-frame ones, with some missing. Among under 250,000 clones, 82% were seen once, and the ten largest hold 5.2%. Sequencing was done on a sample of peripheral blood. The receptor set was obtained from a woman aged 65 to 85 with COVID-19, enrolled during active disease.

This clone has a single count. The V gene is TRBV7-2, the J gene TRBJ2-1; possibly TRBD2 for D (6 bases). Trimming cost V 1 base and J 0 bases, with 10 bases left between them. Germline CDR1 and CDR2: SGHTA and FQGNSA. The CDR3 is 16 residues long. This CDR3 is CASSLGTGSSYNEQFF. The CDR3, as DNA: TGTGCCAGCAGCTTAGGGACCGGGAGCTCCTACAATGAGCAGTTCTTC.

In nucleotides, the CDR3 is TGTGCCAGCTCACAAACACAAGGGGCTGGCTACACCTTC. As protein: CASSQTQGAGYTF. This chain uses TRBV18 with TRBJ1-2; tentatively, D is TRBD1 (5 bases). Looked up from germline, CDR1 is KGHSH and CDR2 is LQKENI. The ends were cut back, 4 bases at V and 7 bases at J, with 13 bases in the middle. The CDR3 runs to 13 residues.

The V call is TRBV28, the J call TRBJ1-2, with a tentative D call TRBD1 (6 bases). The CDR3 is made up of 15 amino acids. Trimming took off 1 base at V and 5 bases at J, with 14 bases between the two ends. Germline V gives CDR1 MDHEN, CDR2 SYDVKM. The chain's CDR3 is CASSLLLRGNYGYTF. The CDR3 nucleotides read TGTGCCAGCAGTTTATTACTCAGGGGAAATTATGGCTACACCTTC.

CDR3 in amino acids: CASSLPIPGGTEAFF. Here the CDR3 DNA reads TGCGCCAGCAGCCTACCCATCCCAGGGGGCACTGAAGCTTTCTTT. The chain joins TRBV5-1 to TRBJ1-1; TRBD1 matches at 7 bases. The CDR3 contains 15 residues. CDR1 and CDR2 from the germline V gene are SGHRS and YFSETQ. V gave up 4 bases and J gave up 4 bases; unmatched junction bases: 10.

The chain is built from TRBV7-8 and TRBJ1-1; no clear D gene. Looked up from germline, CDR1 is SGHVS and CDR2 is FQNEAQ. Trimming left V 1 base short and J 3 bases short, with 9 bases between. The CDR3 is made up of 14 amino acids. This CDR3 is CASSLVNRDTEAFF. CDR3 coding DNA: TGTGCCAGCAGCTTAGTAAACCGGGACACTGAAGCTTTCTTT. Full variable domain (missing parts from reference TRBV7-8 and TRBJ1-1): GAGVSQSPRYKVAKRGQDVALRCDPISGHVSLFWYQQALGQGPEFLTYFQNEAQLDKSGLPSDRFFAERPEGSVSTLKIQRTQQEDSAVYLCASSLVNRDTEAFFGQGTRLTVV.

The J gene is TRBJ1-1, the V gene TRBV2, with 7 bases lining up with TRBD1. V trimming: 5 bases; J trimming: 0 bases; junction bases outside the gene matches: 9. The CDR3 runs to 16 residues. The germline V gene encodes CDR1 SNHLY and CDR2 FYNNEI. CDR3 sequence (DNA): TGTGCCAGCAGTCCCCGGGACAGATCCATGAACACTGAAGCTTTCTTT. Protein product: CASSPRDRSMNTEAFF.

The chain uses TRBV5-3 and TRBJ2-5, with D unresolved. TRBV5-3 is an ORF, and what it does is uncertain. Trimming shortened V by 10 bases and J by 7 bases, and 5 bases separated the two germline ends. The CDR3 is 8 amino acids. CDR3 bases: TGTGCCTTCCTGACCCAGTACTTC. It is translated as CAFLTQYF.

This sequence joins TRBV7-9 and TRBJ1-4, with D possibly matching TRBD1 (6 bases). The CDR3 is made up of 12 amino acids. Germline V gene lookup returns CDR1 SEHNR and CDR2 FQNEAQ (reference sequence). Between the trimmed V and J ends, which lost 3 bases and 8 bases, there was a span of 7 bases. This chain's CDR3 is CASSLQGEKLFF. The CDR3 DNA follows: TGTGCCAGCAGCTTGCAGGGGGAAAAACTGTTTTTT.

The chain combines TRBV14 with TRBJ2-5, with TRBD1 matching over 7 bases. The CDR3 totals 16 residues. The ends lost 6 bases at V and 5 bases at J; junction bases unmatched: 15. CDR1 is SGHDN and CDR2 is FVKESK in the germline V gene. The CDR3 bases are TGTGCCAGCAGTTCGTCCGGGACAGCGAAAAGGGAGACCCAGTACTTC. It yields the protein CASSSSGTAKRETQYF.

The chain has TRBV28 and TRBJ1-1; D is unclear. The CDR3 totals 11 residues. Germline CDR1 MDHEN, CDR2 SYDVKM. V lost 8 bases to trimming and J lost 1 base, with 5 bases between them. The CDR3 DNA sequence: TGTGCCAGCGTCCGGAACACTGAAGCTTTCTTT. It specifies CASVRNTEAFF.

V is TRBV28 and J is TRBJ1-5, with D possibly matching TRBD1 (5 bases). The CDR3 contains 11 residues. The V gene's germline CDR1 is MDHEN and CDR2 SYDVKM. Between the trimmed V and J ends, which lost 7 bases and 4 bases, there was a span of 5 bases. The CDR3 DNA reads TGTGCCAGCAACAGGAATCAGCCCCAGCATTTT. This sequence encodes CASNRNQPQHF.

The V call is TRBV9, the J call TRBJ1-3, with a possible D match to TRBD1 (5 bases). Trimming stripped 4 bases from V and 0 bases from J, with 11 bases between. Looked up from germline, CDR1 is SGDLS and CDR2 is YYNGEE. This CDR3 has 15 amino acids. The CDR3 spells CASSSGRISGNTIYF. The CDR3 DNA sequence: TGTGCCAGCAGCTCAGGGCGGATCTCTGGAAACACCATATATTTT.

The chain couples TRBV5-5 to TRBJ2-5; TRBD2 aligns across 7 bases. V was pared by 0 bases and J by 5 bases, with 7 bases of the junction left unmatched. The CDR3 covers 15 residues. CDR1 is SGHKS, CDR2 YYEKEE, per germline (reference sequence). CDR3 DNA sequence: TGTGCCAGCAGCTTGGAGGGAGGGGAGAGGGAGACCCAGTACTTC. This encodes CASSLEGGERETQYF.

The CDR3 coding sequence is TGCGCCCGCCGCCCGGGGGGGCCCGGGGCCTCGATCGGCTACGAGCAGTACTTC. Amino acids: CARRPGGPGASIGYEQYF. The chain employs TRBV5-1 and TRBJ2-7, with 8 bases fitting TRBD2. After removal of 10 bases from V and 3 bases from J, the junction contained 24 bases not matched to a gene. The CDR3 runs to 18 residues. The germline V gene has CDR1 SGHRS and CDR2 YFSETQ.

The rearrangement uses TRBV7-6 and TRBJ2-1; D is undetermined. This CDR3 spans 14 amino acids. Looked up from germline, CDR1 is SGHVS and CDR2 is FNYEAQ. V lost 5 bases to trimming and J lost 0 bases, with 8 bases between them. CDR3 in amino acids: CASSPLSSYNEQFF. For the CDR3, the DNA is TGTGCCAGCAGCCCACTGAGCTCCTACAATGAGCAGTTCTTC.

The chain recombines TRBV5-4 with TRBJ2-6; D is possibly TRBD1 (6 bases). Between the trimmed V and J ends, which lost 4 bases and 5 bases, there was a span of 16 bases. The CDR3 sequence is 16 residues long. Germline-derived CDR1 and CDR2 are SGHNT and YYREEE (reference sequence). For the CDR3, the DNA is TGTGCCAGCAGCACAGGGAACTCCCTCTGGGCCAACGTCCTGACTTTC. Its translation: CASSTGNSLWANVLTF.

The chain links TRBV5-6 to TRBJ1-1, with a weak D call TRBD1 (5 bases). Germline V gene lookup returns CDR1 SGHDT and CDR2 YYEEEE. With 0 bases removed from V and 2 bases from J, the gap between germline ends came to 8 bases. This CDR3 region has 14 residues. The CDR3 here is CASSLVDTNTEAFF. CDR3 sequence (DNA): TGTGCCAGCAGCTTGGTGGACACTAACACTGAAGCTTTCTTT.